Each of the 19 T cell receptor beta chains below was sequenced from the same sample in a study of Ad26.COV2.S vaccination and SARS-CoV-2 variants. Treatment described: some 20 received Ad26.COV2.S at low or high dose, single or two shots; several received placebo; per-sample allocation not given. Day 63 after the first vaccine or placebo injection was the time point for sampling. Assay used: immunoSEQ multiplex PCR; TCRdb lists only in-frame clones, some missing. The sample has about half a million clones, nearly 90% seen once. Source: peripheral blood, taken in a trial of Ad26.COV2.S vaccine versus placebo. The receptors come from a person aged 18-65 years who received the Ad26.COV2.S COVID-19 vaccine or a placebo.

The chain uses TRBV5-4 and TRBJ2-7; TRBD1 aligns across 8 bases. The J segment lost 7 bases and the V segment lost 1 base, leaving 7 bases of the junction unmatched. Germline V gene lookup returns CDR1 SGHNT and CDR2 YYREEE (reference sequence). The CDR3 consists of 14 residues. This CDR3 is CASSLSQRQGEQYF. The CDR3 nucleotides are TGTGCCAGCAGCTTGAGCCAAAGACAGGGGGAGCAGTACTTC.

V usage is TRBV4-2 and J usage is TRBJ1-6; D is perhaps TRBD1 (5 bases). The V gene lost 0 bases and the J gene lost 14 bases, with 17 bases spanning the gap. The CDR3 is 15 residues long. CDR1 LGHNA and CDR2 YNFKEQ come from the germline V gene. CDR3 sequence reads: CASSQDQGSYRALHF. CDR3 bases: TGTGCCAGCAGCCAAGATCAGGGATCCTACCGCGCCCTCCACTTT.

The J gene is TRBJ2-1, the V gene TRBV29-1; no clear D gene. Germline V lookup: CDR1 SQVTM, CDR2 ANQGSEA. The ends were cut back, 1 base at V and 0 bases at J, with 13 bases in the middle. The CDR3 totals 16 residues. The CDR3 region has the DNA TGCAGCGTTGAAGGGGCAGGCCAGAGCTCCTACAATGAGCAGTTCTTC. This translates into CSVEGAGQSSYNEQFF.

Concerning this clone: Within the sample, other DNA sequences also encode this same CDR3. In DNA, the CDR3 is TGTGCCAGCAGTCTCGGGACAGGAAGCTCCTACGAGCAGTACTTC. Amino acids: CASSLGTGSSYEQYF. The V gene is TRBV6-5, the J gene TRBJ2-7, with TRBD1 matching 8 bases. CDR3 length: 15 residues. V lost 5 bases and J lost 0; bases outside the gene matches: 6. Germline CDR1 reads MNHEY; CDR2 reads SVGAGI.

V is TRBV11-2 and J is TRBJ2-7; the D gene is possibly TRBD1 (6 bases). CDR3 length: 16 residues. CDR1 and CDR2 from the germline V gene are SGHAT and FQNNGV. The germline V and J ends were trimmed by 3 bases and 3 bases, with 18 bases remaining between them. The CDR3 region has the DNA TGTGCCAGCAGCTTGGACAGACCTCAGAACTACTACGAGCAGTACTTC. This encodes CASSLDRPQNYYEQYF.

The chain carries TRBV5-1 and TRBJ2-5; TRBD2 matches 12 bases. Per the germline V gene, CDR1 is SGHRS and CDR2 is YFSETQ. The CDR3 length is 16 residues. V shed 0 bases, J shed 3 bases, and the junction held 3 bases outside the gene matches. The chain's CDR3 is CASSLGLAGGKETQYF. The CDR3 DNA follows: TGCGCCAGCAGCTTGGGGCTAGCGGGAGGGAAAGAGACCCAGTACTTC.

The V call is TRBV29-1, the J call TRBJ2-7, with D possibly TRBD2 on 6 matching bases. Trimming took off 6 bases at V and 9 bases at J, with 15 bases between the two ends. The CDR3 contains 11 residues. Germline assignment: CDR1 SQVTM and CDR2 ANQGSEA. The CDR3 reads CSVTSLAAQYF. The CDR3 nucleotides read TGCAGCGTCACCTCTTTAGCGGCGCAGTACTTC.

The gene calls are TRBV18 and TRBJ1-3, with a weak D call TRBD1 (5 bases). This CDR3 comprises 14 residues. V was cut by 6 bases and J by 2 bases, with 11 bases left in between. The germline gives CDR1 KGHSH, CDR2 LQKENI. CDR3 in DNA: TGTGCCAGCTCCCAAACAGGTCCTGGAAACACCATATATTTT. Amino acids: CASSQTGPGNTIYF.

V gene TRBV5-5 combines with J gene TRBJ1-5; 8 bases match TRBD1. CDR3 size: 17 residues. Germline V gene data show CDR1 as SGHKS and CDR2 as YYEKEE (reference sequence). The V gene end was trimmed by 10 bases and the J gene end by 6 bases; junction bases not matched to a gene: 21. Here the CDR3 DNA reads TGTGCCCGCCGCGGGGGCGGGGCAGGGGGCCAGGGTCAGCCCCAGCATTTT. Translating it yields CARRGGGAGGQGQPQHF.

The J gene is TRBJ1-2, the V gene TRBV6-5, with unresolved D. The germline CDR1 and CDR2 sequences are MNHEY and SVGAGI. Trimming left V 2 bases short and J 1 base short, with 5 bases between. This CDR3 spans 13 amino acids. Here the CDR3 DNA reads TGTGCCAGCAGTTACGGCCTTAACTATGGCTACACCTTC. Protein: CASSYGLNYGYTF.

This chain links TRBV28 with TRBJ2-6; D perhaps matches TRBD1 (5 bases). This CDR3 has 15 residues. Per the germline V gene, CDR1 is MDHEN and CDR2 is SYDVKM. Trimming shortened V by 4 bases and J by 0 bases, and 7 bases separated the two germline ends. The CDR3 protein is CASSSRGSGANVLTF. CDR3 sequence (DNA): TGTGCCAGCAGTTCTAGGGGCTCTGGGGCCAACGTCCTGACTTTC.

This sequence joins TRBV15 and TRBJ2-1; perhaps TRBD2 as D (6 bases). In germline, CDR1 is LNHNV, CDR2 YYDKDF (reference sequence). Trimming removed 5 bases at V and 2 bases at J, with 13 bases between. This CDR3 has 15 amino acids. CDR3 nucleotides: TGTGCCACCAGCGATAGCGGCTCCCCCTACAATGAGCAGTTCTTC. It yields the protein CATSDSGSPYNEQFF. Based on the CDR3 plus reference TRBV15 and TRBJ2-1, the full variable domain is DAMVIQNPRYQVTQFGKPVTLSCSQTLNHNVMYWYQQKSSQAPKLLFHYYDKDFNNEADTPDNFQSRRPNTSFCFLDIRSPGLGDTAMYLCATSDSGSPYNEQFFGPGTRLTVL.

This clone appeared once. The CDR3 sequence: CASTGGDTTEAFF. The CDR3 DNA is TGTGCCAGCACAGGGGGCGATACCACTGAAGCTTTCTTT. The chain joins TRBV7-9 to TRBJ1-1, with 8 bases matching TRBD1. The CDR3 totals 13 residues. Trimming at V came to 7 bases and at J to 4 bases, leaving 5 bases not matched to a gene. Per germline, CDR1 SEHNR and CDR2 FQNEAQ (reference sequence).

This clone came up a few times. The chain carries TRBV7-2 and TRBJ1-2; 10 nucleotides line up with TRBD1. V was pared by 5 bases and J by 8 bases, with 5 bases of the junction left unmatched. The CDR3 consists of 13 residues. Germline V gives CDR1 SGHTA, CDR2 FQGNSA. Written as DNA, the CDR3 is TGTGCCAGCAGCACCAGGACAGGGGGAGGCTACACCTTC. Amino acid sequence: CASSTRTGGGYTF.

By sample share, this clone is medium-sized (0.01 to 0.1%). This chain links TRBV15 with TRBJ1-3; no definite D call. The CDR3 extends over 18 amino acids. CDR1 and CDR2 (germline): LNHNV, YYDKDF (reference sequence). The germline V and J ends were trimmed by 3 bases and 1 base, with 19 bases remaining between them. Here the CDR3 reads CATSSPFSVTESGNTIYF. Written as DNA, the CDR3 is TGTGCCACCAGCAGCCCTTTTTCCGTAACGGAGTCTGGAAACACCATATATTTT.

This sequence joins TRBV30 and TRBJ1-5; 8 nucleotides match TRBD1. Per germline, CDR1 GTSNPN and CDR2 SVGIG (reference sequence). V trimming: 4 bases; J trimming: 7 bases; junction bases outside the gene matches: 12. The length of the CDR3 is 15 residues. The chain's CDR3 is CAWTPDRGIGQPQHF. Written as DNA, the CDR3 is TGTGCCTGGACCCCCGACAGGGGCATAGGGCAGCCCCAGCATTTT.

As to this clone: Other DNA sequences of this sample code for an identical CDR3. The CDR3 DNA is TGTGCCAGCAGCTTGACGGGGAGCTCCTACGAGCAGTACTTC. Encoded protein: CASSLTGSSYEQYF. The rearrangement links TRBV7-9 to TRBJ2-7, with D maybe TRBD2 (5 bases). Trimming left V 3 bases short and J 0 bases short, with 9 bases between. This CDR3 is built from 14 residues. Germline V gene lookup returns CDR1 SEHNR and CDR2 FQNEAQ (reference sequence).

This sequence joins TRBV19 and TRBJ2-1, with a weak D call TRBD1 (6 bases). The CDR3 loop spans 19 amino acids. Per the germline V gene, CDR1 is LNHDA and CDR2 is SQIVND (reference sequence). Trimming took off 3 bases at V and 2 bases at J, with 23 bases between the two ends. CDR3 DNA: TGTGCCAGTAGTATTAAGGGTGACAGGTTCTTTAGTACCTACAATGAGCAGTTCTTC. Translation: CASSIKGDRFFSTYNEQFF.

This clone has a single count. V is TRBV3-1 (or the pseudogene TRBV3-2) and J is TRBJ1-1; D is unresolved. The V gene's germline CDR1 is LGHDT and CDR2 YNNKEL (reference sequence). The CDR3 is 14 residues long. The ends were cut back, 1 base at V and 0 bases at J, with 6 bases in the middle. The CDR3, as DNA: TGTGCCAGCAGCCAAGGAGCCGTGAACACTGAAGCTTTCTTT. Translated: CASSQGAVNTEAFF.